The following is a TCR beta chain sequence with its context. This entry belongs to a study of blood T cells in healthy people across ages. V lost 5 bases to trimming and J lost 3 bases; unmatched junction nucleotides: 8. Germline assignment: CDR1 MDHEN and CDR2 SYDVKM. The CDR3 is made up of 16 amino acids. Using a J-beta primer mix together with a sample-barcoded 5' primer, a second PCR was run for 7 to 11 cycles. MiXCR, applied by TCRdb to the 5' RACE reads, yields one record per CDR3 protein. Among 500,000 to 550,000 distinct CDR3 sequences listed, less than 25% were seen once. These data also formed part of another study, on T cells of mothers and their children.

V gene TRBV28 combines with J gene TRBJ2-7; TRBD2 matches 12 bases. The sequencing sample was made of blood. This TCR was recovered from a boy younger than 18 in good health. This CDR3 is CASSPNGLAGFYEQYF. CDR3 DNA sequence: TGTGCCAGCAGTCCAAACGGACTAGCGGGATTCTACGAGCAGTACTTC.